This TCR beta chain is from a study of blood T cell repertoires in COVID-19 (TCRdb year 2020). Regarding the study in general: Samples covering the acute and convalescent phases of COVID-19 were provided by collaborators in the United States, Italy and Spain. The prospective study material was composed of cDNA or gDNA derived from T cells, B-cell-depleted T cells, or PBMCs. Deeply sampled blood TCRbeta repertoires from subjects exposed to, actively infected with, or recovered from COVID-19 were included in the dataset. The repertoires were released in a freely available public database meant as a resource for research on the immune response to SARS-CoV-2. Samples were obtained from the ongoing ImmuneRACE study (first 160 participants) and from over 1,000 subjects provided by 6 global collaborators. The sample metadata nearly always contained a de-identified subject ID, COVID-19 status, age in years and sex. Where available, HLA class I and class II types were taken from metadata supplied by the sample provider and were not determined by assay-based typing. Here is what the overall study found, with its caveats: Clinical and demographic metadata were provided uncurated, with the amount varying by source and participant.

The germline V gene (reference sequence) specifies LNHDA as CDR1 and SQIVND as CDR2. Cut back by 5 bases and 1 base, the V and J ends lie 11 bases apart. Including the terminal cysteine and phenylalanine, the CDR3 comprises 14 residues. The retained sequence is limited to the CDR3, 42 bases, with the frame set at the first base. TCRbeta CDR3 regions were amplified from genomic DNA using the immunoSEQ Assay, a bias-controlled multiplex PCR. The published analysis was carried out like this. The number of nucleated cells in each sample was estimated by amplification of reference gene primers within the assay. To quantify the absolute abundance of each unique TCRbeta CDR3 rearrangement, sequence reads were collapsed and filtered. Productive Simpson clonality was computed per sample as the square root of Simpson's diversity index over productive rearrangements. In TCRdb, the immuneACCESS table is reduced to in-frame sequences with V and J assigned. These tables do not hold every clone; where another copy was compared, an unresolved V gene accounts for under half, and the others remain unexplained. Clone size and V and J calls were adopted from that table, with D and trimming inferred from the DNA. The sample includes 250,000 to 300,000 clones, with 91% observed a single time. Clones ranked in the top ten supply 2.2% of the sample.

In Seattle, one collaborating source enrolled patients while the infection was active and tracked those patients longitudinally over the course of disease. Collaborating institutions collected whole blood in K2EDTA tubes following their own protocols. For TCRbeta analysis, collaborators shipped samples in one of three forms: frozen whole blood, isolated PBMCs, or DNA extracted from either of those sample types. Points on this clone: Its antigen remains undetermined. Base qualities are not at hand, and no much larger clone is one base apart.

Material: peripheral blood. The V and J segments used are TRBV19 and TRBJ1-2, and the D gene may be TRBD1, 6 bases matching. The source of this sequence is a woman in her 30s with COVID-19, enrolled during active disease. The bases are TGTGCCAGTAGTCCCCGGACAGTTAACTATGGCTACACCTTC. This codes for CASSPRTVNYGYTF. Outside the CDR3, residues come from the reference TRBV19 and TRBJ1-2 proteins, so the full variable domain is: DGGITQSPKYLFRKEGQNVTLSCEQNLNHDAMYWYRQDPGQGLRLIYYSQIVNDFQKGDIAEGYSVSREKKESFPLTVTSAQKNPTAFYLCASSPRTVNYGYTFGSGTRLTVV.